A selection of T cell receptor beta chains follows, all from one sample in a study of vaccination effects on CD4 cells after COVID-19. Repertoires were generated with immunoSEQ multiplex PCR, while TCRdb's copy carries only in-frame clones and drops some. Seen here are tens of thousands of clones, less than 75% observed once, and the top ten hold 9.5% to 11%. The antigens of these receptors remain unknown. The sequences come from CD4+ T cells from PBMCs cultured without peptide, collected before COVID-19 vaccination. Receptor source: a human donor who received a COVID-19 vaccine. Both conserved end residues are part of each CDR3. The D gene is left open where the match is weak. Where a row states a size, it is once, few, many or the class of an expanded clone; other rows omit it.

D: .
size: .
J: TRBJ1-2
V: TRBV5-6
CDR3: CASSLARAEGYGYTF
DNA: TGTGCCAGCAGCTTGGCTAGGGCAGAAGGGTATGGCTACACCTTC

D: .
size: .
J: TRBJ1-5
V: TRBV5-6
CDR3: CASSSGSRSDQPQHF
DNA: TGTGCCAGCAGCTCGGGATCAAGGTCCGATCAGCCCCAGCATTTT

D: TRBD1
size: .
J: TRBJ2-3
V: TRBV5-4
CDR3: CASSLRDRADTQYF
DNA: TGTGCCAGCAGCCTGAGAGACAGGGCCGATACGCAGTATTTT

D: .
size: .
J: TRBJ1-2
V: TRBV7-9
CDR3: CASSLGSGYGYTF
DNA: TGTGCCAGCAGCTTAGGCAGTGGGTATGGCTACACCTTC

D: .
size: .
J: TRBJ1-2
V: TRBV3-1/TRBV3-2
CDR3: CASSPGRDGYTF
DNA: TGTGCCAGCAGCCCGGGTAGGGATGGCTACACCTTC

D: TRBD1
size: .
J: TRBJ1-1
V: TRBV25-1
CDR3: CASSDHRGPTEAFF
DNA: TGTGCCAGCAGTGATCACAGGGGGCCCACTGAAGCTTTCTTT

D: TRBD1
size: .
J: TRBJ1-6
V: TRBV10-3
CDR3: CAISGMLRLSGGSYNSPLHF
DNA: TGTGCCATCAGTGGGATGTTACGTCTTTCAGGGGGTTCCTATAATTCACCCCTCCACTTT

D: .
size: .
J: TRBJ1-4
V: TRBV30
CDR3: CAWSGDTKLFF
DNA: TGTGCCTGGTCCGGGGACACAAAACTGTTTTTT

D: .
size: once
J: TRBJ2-2
V: TRBV21-1
CDR3: CASSNWWTGKIGELFF
DNA: TGTGCCAGCAGCAACTGGTGGACAGGTAAGATCGGGGAGCTGTTTTTT

D: TRBD2
size: .
J: TRBJ2-5
V: TRBV7-8
CDR3: CASSLVSGVQETQYF
DNA: TGTGCCAGCAGCTTAGTTAGCGGGGTCCAAGAGACCCAGTACTTC

D: .
size: few
J: TRBJ1-2
V: TRBV3-1/TRBV3-2
CDR3: CASTYPRGFNYGYTF
DNA: TGTGCCAGCACCTACCCGCGGGGGTTCAACTATGGCTACACCTTC

D: .
size: .
J: TRBJ1-2
V: TRBV30
CDR3: CAWSPTGRYGYTF
DNA: TGTGCCTGGAGTCCGACAGGACGATATGGCTACACCTTC

D: .
size: .
J: TRBJ2-5
V: TRBV6-5
CDR3: CASSAKETQYF
DNA: TGTGCCAGCAGCGCCAAGGAGACCCAGTACTTC

D: TRBD1
size: .
J: TRBJ1-4
V: TRBV28
CDR3: CASIENRGNYSEKLFF
DNA: TGTGCCAGCATCGAAAACAGGGGGAACTACAGTGAAAAACTGTTTTTT

D: TRBD2
size: .
J: TRBJ2-7
V: TRBV6-1
CDR3: CASSERPPSGGAYEQYF
DNA: TGTGCCAGCAGTGAGCGTCCCCCCAGCGGGGGTGCCTACGAGCAGTACTTC

D: TRBD1
size: .
J: TRBJ1-4
V: TRBV7-9
CDR3: CASSRGTGGPNEKLFF
DNA: TGTGCCAGCAGCCGAGGGACAGGGGGCCCCAATGAAAAACTGTTTTTT

D: .
size: .
J: TRBJ1-1
V: TRBV28
CDR3: CASSSVGRVAFF
DNA: TGTGCCAGCAGTTCCGTGGGGAGGGTAGCTTTCTTT

D: .
size: .
J: TRBJ1-3
V: TRBV18
CDR3: CASSPRQGHSGNTIYF
DNA: TGTGCCAGCTCACCACGACAAGGCCACTCTGGAAACACCATATATTTT

D: .
size: .
J: TRBJ1-2
V: TRBV3-1/TRBV3-2
CDR3: CASSHDRFYGYTF
DNA: TGTGCCAGCAGCCATGACAGGTTCTATGGCTACACCTTC

D: TRBD2
size: .
J: TRBJ2-2
V: TRBV19
CDR3: CASSTLAAPNTGELFF
DNA: TGTGCCAGTAGTACCCTAGCGGCCCCGAACACCGGGGAGCTGTTTTTT

D: .
size: .
J: TRBJ1-4
V: TRBV7-9
CDR3: CASSLLGEKLFF
DNA: TGTGCCAGCAGCTTATTGGGGGAAAAACTGTTTTTT

D: TRBD1
size: .
J: TRBJ1-3
V: TRBV6-6
CDR3: CASSPPGQGTGNTIYF
DNA: TGTGCCAGCAGTCCCCCGGGACAGGGGACCGGAAACACCATATATTTT

D: .
size: .
J: TRBJ2-5
V: TRBV24-1
CDR3: CATSGGPPQETQYF
DNA: TGTGCCACCAGCGGCGGGCCACCCCAAGAGACCCAGTACTTC

D: TRBD2
size: .
J: TRBJ2-1
V: TRBV13
CDR3: CASSFGTSEPGQFF
DNA: TGTGCCAGCAGCTTTGGGACTAGCGAACCCGGGCAGTTCTTC

D: .
size: few
J: TRBJ2-2
V: TRBV7-9
CDR3: CASSLIPGGTGITGELFF
DNA: TGTGCCAGCAGCTTAATCCCGGGAGGGACAGGGATAACCGGGGAGCTGTTTTTT

D: TRBD1
size: .
J: TRBJ2-4
V: TRBV6-5
CDR3: CASSYSGQGAKNIQYF
DNA: TGTGCCAGCAGTTACTCTGGACAGGGGGCCAAAAACATTCAGTACTTC

D: .
size: .
J: TRBJ2-7
V: TRBV7-9
CDR3: CASSLNGNEQYF
DNA: TGTGCCAGCAGCTTAAACGGTAACGAGCAGTACTTC

D: .
size: few
J: TRBJ2-3
V: TRBV19
CDR3: CASSIGGGTDTQYF
DNA: TGTGCCAGTAGTATCGGCGGGGGCACAGATACGCAGTATTTT

D: .
size: few
J: TRBJ1-1
V: TRBV5-3
CDR3: CARSLVGGQNTEAFF
DNA: TGTGCCAGAAGCTTAGTCGGGGGTCAGAACACTGAAGCTTTCTTT

D: TRBD1
size: .
J: TRBJ1-4
V: TRBV28
CDR3: CASQGDRNEKLFF
DNA: TGTGCCAGCCAGGGGGACCGGAATGAAAAACTGTTTTTT

D: .
size: .
J: TRBJ2-7
V: TRBV5-1
CDR3: CASSQGGAEQYF
DNA: TGCGCCAGCAGCCAGGGGGGCGCCGAGCAGTACTTC

D: .
size: few
J: TRBJ1-6
V: TRBV4-2
CDR3: CASSQDRGRPPLHF
DNA: TGTGCCAGCAGCCAAGATCGGGGGCGGCCACCCCTCCACTTT

D: .
size: .
J: TRBJ2-7
V: TRBV28
CDR3: CASSFAGQSSYEQYF
DNA: TGTGCCAGCAGTTTTGCAGGGCAGTCCTCCTACGAGCAGTACTTC

D: TRBD1
size: .
J: TRBJ1-5
V: TRBV5-6
CDR3: CASSLLGDRGLWGNQPQHF
DNA: TGTGCCAGCAGCTTGTTAGGGGACAGGGGGCTCTGGGGCAATCAGCCCCAGCATTTT

D: .
size: few
J: TRBJ1-4
V: TRBV19
CDR3: CATTLTPTNEKLFF
DNA: TGTGCCACCACACTAACCCCAACTAATGAAAAACTGTTTTTT

D: .
size: .
J: TRBJ1-4
V: TRBV2
CDR3: CASSGDAQSGKKLFF
DNA: TGTGCCAGCAGCGGCGACGCACAAAGCGGGAAAAAACTGTTTTTT

D: .
size: .
J: TRBJ1-4
V: TRBV29-1
CDR3: CSVAGAKGKLFF
DNA: TGCAGCGTCGCAGGGGCGAAGGGAAAACTGTTTTTT

D: .
size: .
J: TRBJ1-2
V: TRBV7-9
CDR3: CASSSTSGGWGWGYTF
DNA: TGTGCCAGCAGCTCCACATCGGGCGGCTGGGGATGGGGCTACACCTTC

D: .
size: .
J: TRBJ2-1
V: TRBV20-1
CDR3: CSAAPTGEQFF
DNA: TGCAGTGCCGCCCCGACCGGTGAGCAGTTCTTC

D: TRBD2
size: .
J: TRBJ2-5
V: TRBV4-2
CDR3: CASSRSHGTSGETQYF
DNA: TGTGCCAGCAGCCGATCACATGGGACTAGCGGTGAGACCCAGTACTTC

D: .
size: .
J: TRBJ2-7
V: TRBV7-9
CDR3: CASSLAQGTYEQYF
DNA: TGTGCCAGCAGCTTAGCGCAGGGAACCTACGAGCAGTACTTC

D: .
size: .
J: TRBJ2-1
V: TRBV7-8
CDR3: CASSPRTGSYNEQFF
DNA: TGTGCCAGCAGCCCCAGGACCGGCTCCTACAATGAGCAGTTCTTC

D: TRBD2
size: .
J: TRBJ2-1
V: TRBV6-5
CDR3: CASSRSGSTWNEQFF
DNA: TGTGCCAGCAGTCGTAGCGGGAGTACGTGGAATGAGCAGTTCTTC

D: .
size: .
J: TRBJ2-7
V: TRBV5-5
CDR3: CASSDGTLASYEQYF
DNA: TGTGCCAGCAGCGACGGGACCCTCGCCTCCTACGAGCAGTACTTC

D: .
size: .
J: TRBJ1-2
V: TRBV9
CDR3: CASSVGSGAGYTF
DNA: TGTGCCAGCAGCGTAGGCTCAGGGGCTGGCTACACCTTC

D: .
size: few
J: TRBJ1-2
V: TRBV7-9
CDR3: CASSLSPDYGYTF
DNA: TGTGCCAGCAGCTTATCCCCCGACTATGGCTACACCTTC

D: .
size: .
J: TRBJ2-1
V: TRBV6-2/TRBV6-3
CDR3: CASSLTTGGNEQFF
DNA: TGTGCCAGCAGCCTGACGACCGGGGGCAATGAGCAGTTCTTC

D: .
size: .
J: TRBJ1-1
V: TRBV6-1
CDR3: CASSDSLNTEAFF
DNA: TGTGCCAGCAGTGACAGCTTGAACACTGAAGCTTTCTTT

D: .
size: .
J: TRBJ1-1
V: TRBV29-1
CDR3: CSVTVANTEAFF
DNA: TGCAGCGTCACAGTAGCGAACACTGAAGCTTTCTTT

D: .
size: few
J: TRBJ1-5
V: TRBV18
CDR3: CASSPEQGFGPQHF
DNA: TGTGCCAGCTCACCCGAACAGGGCTTCGGGCCCCAGCATTTT